The rows below give T cell receptor beta chains drawn from one sample of a study of neurological immune-mediated disorders. In TCRdb, the 5' RACE reads were re-called with MiXCR into one record per CDR3 protein. The sample lists around 13,000 distinct CDR3 sequences, more than 9% occurring once. Source material: PBMCs. The receptor set was obtained from a woman in her thirties or forties in good health. CDR3s include the opening cysteine and the closing phenylalanine or tryptophan. A D gene is named only where the DNA matches it firmly. Rows may omit the clone size; those that give it use once, few, many or a size class.

clone_size	v_call	j_call	d_call	cdr3_aa	cdr3_nt
NA	TRBV15	TRBJ2-3	TRBD2	CATSRVGPSGDPTDTQYF	TGTGCCACCAGCAGAGTGGGACCCAGCGGGGACCCCACAGATACGCAGTATTTT
many	TRBV6-2/TRBV6-3	TRBJ2-7	NA	CASSYLQGEAYEQYF	TGTGCCAGCAGTTACCTACAGGGTGAGGCCTACGAGCAGTACTTC
many	TRBV12-3/TRBV12-4	TRBJ1-5	TRBD1	CASSLGDRANQPQHF	TGTGCCAGCAGTTTAGGGGACAGGGCAAATCAGCCCCAGCATTTT
many	TRBV5-1	TRBJ2-7	NA	CASSPSRRGTIYEQYF	TGCGCCAGCAGCCCCTCCCGGCGCGGGACAATCTACGAGCAGTACTTC
few	TRBV25-1	TRBJ1-6	NA	CASSDLRAGNSPLHF	TGTGCCAGCAGTGATCTGCGGGCGGGTAATTCACCCCTCCACTTT
NA	TRBV20-1	TRBJ2-1	TRBD2	CSVSTSGGYEQFF	TGCAGTGTCTCGACTAGCGGGGGTTATGAGCAGTTCTTC
many	TRBV6-2/TRBV6-3	TRBJ1-5	NA	CASSYPGASQPQHF	TGTGCCAGCAGTTATCCCGGTGCGAGTCAGCCCCAGCATTTT
many	TRBV7-2	TRBJ2-2	TRBD2	CASSLVGAGGSNTGELFF	TGTGCCAGCAGCTTAGTAGGAGCGGGAGGGTCGAACACCGGGGAGCTGTTTTTT
many	TRBV5-1	TRBJ1-2	NA	CASSLAPATIYGYTF	TGCGCCAGCAGCTTGGCCCCCGCGACGATCTATGGCTACACCTTC
NA	TRBV28	TRBJ2-7	NA	CASSLTKETGEQYF	TGTGCCAGCAGCCTGACGAAGGAAACGGGCGAGCAGTACTTC
many	TRBV4-1	TRBJ1-4	NA	CASSQAENEKLFF	TGCGCCAGCAGCCAGGCAGAAAATGAAAAACTGTTTTTT
many	TRBV20-1	TRBJ2-1	TRBD2	CSVPPRGGSYNEQFF	TGCAGTGTCCCCCCGCGGGGGGGGTCCTACAATGAGCAGTTCTTC
many	TRBV20-1	TRBJ2-3	TRBD1	CTLRGQAGFTQYF	TGCACCCTACGGGGACAGGCCGGTTTTACGCAGTATTTT
many	TRBV5-1	TRBJ2-2	TRBD2	CASSLAAASGGRELFF	TGCGCCAGCAGCTTGGCCGCGGCTAGCGGGGGCCGGGAGCTGTTTTTT
many	TRBV29-1	TRBJ2-1	TRBD2	CSVGVTSGGANEQFF	TGCAGCGTTGGGGTAACTAGCGGGGGGGCTAATGAGCAGTTCTTC
many	TRBV24-1	TRBJ2-2	NA	CATSAEGRTGELFF	TGTGCCACCAGTGCCGAGGGGCGTACCGGGGAGCTGTTTTTT
few	TRBV19	TRBJ1-2	TRBD1	CASSIGQGAGYGYTF	TGTGCCAGTAGTATCGGCCAGGGGGCCGGCTATGGCTACACCTTC
many	TRBV7-9	TRBJ2-1	TRBD2	CASSLKSGGGYNEQFF	TGTGCCAGCAGCTTGAAAAGCGGGGGGGGCTACAATGAGCAGTTCTTC
medium-sized	TRBV11-1	TRBJ2-1	TRBD2	CASSVNSGLSYNEQFF	TGTGCCAGCAGCGTTAATAGCGGGCTTTCCTACAATGAGCAGTTCTTC
medium-sized	TRBV5-1	TRBJ2-1	NA	CASSLAWDEQFF	TGCGCCAGCAGCTTGGCCTGGGATGAGCAGTTCTTC
many	TRBV12-3/TRBV12-4	TRBJ1-2	NA	CASAEGGNYGYTF	TGTGCCAGCGCGGAGGGGGGGAACTATGGCTACACCTTC
many	TRBV5-1	TRBJ1-1	TRBD1	CASSLQGSWTEAFF	TGCGCCAGCAGCTTACAGGGGAGTTGGACTGAAGCTTTCTTT
medium-sized	TRBV25-1	TRBJ2-5	TRBD2	CASSEIAGEGETQYF	TGTGCCAGCAGTGAGATAGCGGGAGAGGGGGAGACCCAGTACTTC
NA	TRBV6-6	TRBJ2-7	TRBD2	CASSPGLALTYEQYF	TGTGCCAGCAGCCCTGGACTAGCGTTAACCTACGAGCAGTACTTC
many	TRBV13	TRBJ1-6	TRBD1	CASSGQGSSPLHF	TGTGCCAGCAGCGGACAGGGATCTTCACCCCTCCACTTT
many	TRBV10-2	TRBJ2-2	NA	CASRQFLNTGELFF	TGCGCCAGCCGTCAGTTTCTAAACACCGGGGAGCTGTTTTTT
many	TRBV20-1	TRBJ2-7	TRBD1	CSASSATGGWEQYF	TGCAGTGCTAGCTCCGCGACAGGGGGCTGGGAGCAGTACTTC
many	TRBV5-1	TRBJ2-1	TRBD1	CASRPSTGNNEQFF	TGCGCCAGCAGACCTTCGACAGGGAACAATGAGCAGTTCTTC
NA	TRBV5-4	TRBJ2-5	NA	CASSSAEGAQETQYF	TGTGCCAGCAGCTCAGCGGAGGGGGCACAAGAGACCCAGTACTTC
many	TRBV11-2	TRBJ2-2	NA	CASTQAGTRYTGELFF	TGTGCCAGCACCCAAGCCGGGACTCGATACACCGGGGAGCTGTTTTTT
many	TRBV12-3/TRBV12-4	TRBJ1-1	NA	CASSLVGVFKAFF	TGTGCCAGCAGTTTGGTGGGTGTTTTCAAAGCTTTCTTT
once	TRBV9	TRBJ1-6	NA	CASSAYASPPHF	TGTGCCAGCAGCGCGTACGCGTCACCCCCCCACTTT
many	TRBV5-6	TRBJ1-6	NA	CASSDRNSPLHF	TGTGCCAGCAGCGACAGGAATTCACCCCTCCACTTT
medium-sized	TRBV21-1	TRBJ1-5	NA	CASSKEGGPLSPQHF	TGTGCCAGCAGCAAAGAGGGGGGTCCGCTTTCGCCCCAGCATTTT
many	TRBV7-8	TRBJ2-7	NA	CASSSSRDREQYF	TGTGCCAGCAGTTCCTCCAGGGATCGCGAGCAGTACTTC
NA	TRBV29-1	TRBJ2-7	TRBD1	CSVDPVGQGADEQYF	TGCAGCGTTGACCCCGTGGGACAGGGTGCAGACGAGCAGTACTTC
many	TRBV5-1	TRBJ2-2	TRBD2	CASSREGRNTGELFF	TGCGCCAGCAGCAGGGAGGGCCGGAACACCGGGGAGCTGTTTTTT
many	TRBV9	TRBJ2-5	TRBD1	CASSVRQGNQETQYF	TGTGCCAGCAGCGTCAGACAGGGCAACCAAGAGACCCAGTACTTC
many	TRBV5-1	TRBJ2-7	NA	CASSRTGQGGYEQYF	TGCGCCAGCAGCCGTACCGGGCAGGGAGGCTACGAGCAGTACTTC
medium-sized	TRBV20-1	TRBJ2-1	NA	CSAIAPAQGEQFF	TGCAGTGCCATAGCTCCCGCCCAGGGTGAGCAGTTCTTC
many	TRBV3-1	TRBJ2-7	TRBD1	CASSRDKIPGQSSYEQYF	TGTGCCAGCAGCCGAGATAAAATCCCGGGACAGAGCTCCTACGAGCAGTACTTC
many	TRBV4-2	TRBJ2-1	TRBD2	CASSQEDSGRAWGNEQFF	TGTGCCAGCAGCCAAGAAGATAGCGGGAGGGCCTGGGGGAATGAGCAGTTCTTC
many	TRBV7-2	TRBJ2-3	NA	CASSLGAPGGTDTQYF	TGTGCCAGCAGCTTAGGGGCCCCGGGGGGCACAGATACGCAGTATTTT
many	TRBV20-1	TRBJ2-7	TRBD1	CSAQGAFYEQYF	TGCAGTGCACAGGGGGCTTTCTACGAGCAGTACTTC
NA	TRBV29-1	TRBJ1-1	NA	CSVDRNTEAFF	TGCAGCGTTGACAGGAACACTGAAGCTTTCTTT